This T cell receptor beta chain was sequenced in a study of regulatory T cells in long-lasting Graves disease. Building of the TCR beta libraries involved iRepertoire HTBI primers and Arm-PCR of CDR3 regions. TCRdb passed the multiplex PCR reads through MiXCR, listing each CDR3 protein once. The table shows under 450,000 distinct CDR3 sequences, with 15% to 20% occurring only once. Time point indicated: newly diagnosed GD, antithyroid drugs for less than 3 months. Construction of the TCR library relied on RNA isolated from PBMCs. Staff drew around 10 milliliters of peripheral blood into EDTA tubes. Germline CDR1 MNHEY, CDR2 SVGEGT. V lost 6 bases to trimming and J lost 4 bases; unmatched junction nucleotides: 6. This CDR3 has 15 amino acids. These data are also associated with another study on T cells in Graves' hyperthyroidism and ophthalmopathy. Per that paper: The HTBI primer set drove a first-round RT-PCR of the TCR CDR3.

Sequenced material: peripheral blood mononuclear cells (PBMCs), taken at new diagnosis, from a patient treated with antithyroid drugs. The origin of this receptor is a woman under 30 with Graves disease. V gene TRBV6-2 or TRBV6-3 combines with J gene TRBJ2-5, with 12 bases lining up with TRBD1. CDR3 nucleotide sequence: TGTGCCAGCAGCACCGGGACAGGGGGCTTAGAGACCCAGTACTTC. Protein sequence: CASSTGTGGLETQYF.